The 32 T cell receptor beta chains presented below share a single source sample, sequenced in a study of CD8 T cells in Susac syndrome. cDNA came from around 0.5 to 1 ug RNA primed by random hexamers. TCRdb called the immunoSEQ multiplex PCR reads again in MiXCR, with one record for every CDR3 protein. The sample lists 330,000 or so distinct CDR3 sequences; approximately 85% were seen once. Sequencing was done on a sample of CD8+ T cells from PBMCs. These receptors all stem from a human donor with multiple sclerosis.

This clonotype was counted a single time. V is TRBV4-3 and J is TRBJ2-5; 13 bases line up with TRBD2. From germline, CDR1 is LGHNA and CDR2 YSLEER. The CDR3 runs 17 residues. V shed 0 bases, J shed 3 bases, and the junction held 4 bases outside the gene matches. CDR3 coding DNA: TGCGCCAGCAGCCAAGAGGCCGGACTAGCGGGAGAAGAGACCCAGTACTTC. Protein: CASSQEAGLAGEETQYF.

This sequence joins TRBV30 and TRBJ1-4, with D tentatively TRBD1 (5 bases). The V end was cut by 5 bases, the J end by 7 bases, with 11 bases between. This CDR3 has 12 amino acids. Germline V gives CDR1 GTSNPN, CDR2 SVGIG (reference sequence). CDR3 DNA: TGTGCCTGGGTTGGGACGGGTGAAAAACTGTTTTTT. Encoded protein: CAWVGTGEKLFF.

This clonotype was seen only once. The chain uses TRBV19 and TRBJ2-6, with no clear D. The CDR3 totals 15 residues. Looked up from germline, CDR1 is LNHDA and CDR2 is SQIVND (reference sequence). V lost 7 bases and J 0 bases, leaving 10 bases between the germline ends. CDR3 DNA sequence: TGTGCCAGTATGGAACTGATCTCTGGGGCCAACGTCCTGACTTTC. It codes for CASMELISGANVLTF.

The V call is TRBV5-6, the J call TRBJ1-1; D not certain. Germline V lookup: CDR1 SGHDT, CDR2 YYEEEE. This CDR3 has 14 residues. With 1 base removed from V and 5 bases from J, the gap between germline ends came to 12 bases. In DNA, the CDR3 is TGTGCCAGCAGCTTGCTTGGGGTAACTACTGAAGCTTTCTTT. It specifies CASSLLGVTTEAFF.

V usage is TRBV7-2 and J usage is TRBJ1-5; D may be TRBD1 (6 bases). The V end was cut by 5 bases, the J end by 2 bases, with 19 bases between. The CDR3 runs 17 residues. Germline lookup yields CDR1 SGHTA and CDR2 FQGNSA. The CDR3 DNA reads as TGTGCCAGCAGCATATCCCAGTGGGGGCTCGGCAATCAGCCCCAGCATTTT. Amino acid sequence: CASSISQWGLGNQPQHF.

Only a few counts were recorded for this clonotype. This chain connects TRBV6-1 to TRBJ2-1, with TRBD2 identical over 11 bases. CDR3 length equals 16 residues. Trimming cost V 8 bases and J 0 bases; bases outside gene matches: 6. The germline V gene encodes CDR1 MNHNS and CDR2 SASEGT. The CDR3 coding sequence is TGTGCCAGCGAGACTAGCGGGGTGAGCTCCTACAATGAGCAGTTCTTC. It is translated as CASETSGVSSYNEQFF.

V and J are TRBV4-1 and TRBJ2-7, with 9 positions matching TRBD1. Germline trimming cut 3 bases from V and 3 bases from J; bases unmatched to any gene: 3. The germline V gene has CDR1 MGHRA and CDR2 YSYEKL. CDR3 length equals 14 residues. This chain's CDR3 is CASSHTGQGYEQYF. CDR3 nucleotide sequence: TGCGCCAGCAGCCACACGGGACAGGGCTACGAGCAGTACTTC.

The chain uses TRBV18 and TRBJ2-1; 8 bases are shared with TRBD2. The V gene end was trimmed by 5 bases and the J gene end by 7 bases; junction bases not matched to a gene: 10. CDR3 size: 15 residues. Germline CDR1 and CDR2: KGHSH and LQKENI. The CDR3 DNA sequence: TGTGCCAGCTCAGCACTAGCGGTACCGGGGAATGAGCAGTTCTTC. Translated: CASSALAVPGNEQFF.

This chain joins TRBV19 and TRBJ2-1; 10 bases line up with TRBD2. CDR1 is LNHDA and CDR2 is SQIVND in the germline V gene (reference sequence). The CDR3 totals 14 residues. Trimming at V came to 7 bases and at J to 6 bases, leaving 6 bases not matched to a gene. This CDR3 is CASKAGLAPNEQFF. The CDR3 coding sequence is TGTGCCAGTAAGGCGGGACTAGCGCCCAATGAGCAGTTCTTC.

This clonotype is a singleton in its sample. The chain couples TRBV28 to TRBJ1-1; D call uncertain. This CDR3 is built from 13 residues. Trimming took 8 bases from V and 1 from J, leaving 11 bases between them. CDR1 and CDR2 from the germline V gene are MDHEN and SYDVKM. CDR3 sequence: CASAWRGNTEAFF. DNA of the CDR3: TGTGCCAGCGCTTGGAGAGGGAACACTGAAGCTTTCTTT.

V and J are TRBV19 and TRBJ2-1; no clear D. V was pared by 4 bases and J by 4 bases, with 14 bases between. Germline V CDR1 and CDR2: LNHDA, SQIVND (reference sequence). The CDR3 has 15 amino acids. The CDR3 loop is CASSTTALTYNEQFF. CDR3 nucleotide sequence: TGTGCCAGTAGTACGACCGCACTAACTTACAATGAGCAGTTCTTC.

The chain uses TRBV28 and TRBJ2-2; weak D call: TRBD2 (5 bases). This CDR3 is built from 14 residues. With 3 bases removed from V and 6 bases from J, the gap between germline ends came to 11 bases. From germline, CDR1 is MDHEN and CDR2 SYDVKM. In DNA, the CDR3 is TGTGCCAGCAGTTTGAGGGAGATCTCCGGGGAGCTGTTTTTT. It translates to CASSLREISGELFF.

The V call is TRBV19, the J call TRBJ2-3; D may be TRBD1 (5 bases). The CDR3 extends over 15 amino acids. Germline CDR1 and CDR2: LNHDA and SQIVND (reference sequence). Trimming left V 1 base short and J 5 bases short, with 13 bases between. The CDR3 coding sequence is TGTGCCAGTAGTATAGCGGTAGGGGATGGAGATACGCAGTATTTT. Translation: CASSIAVGDGDTQYF.

The sample holds one count of this clonotype. This sequence joins TRBV6-2 or TRBV6-3 and TRBJ2-7, with D perhaps TRBD1 (5 bases). V gave up 6 bases and J gave up 2 bases, with 20 bases separating them. Germline-derived CDR1 and CDR2 are MNHEY and SVGEGT. The length of the CDR3 is 16 residues. The CDR3 DNA sequence: TGTGCCAGCAGCCCACTCCCCCGGACATCGACCTACGAGCAGTACTTC. Its translation is CASSPLPRTSTYEQYF.

The chain employs TRBV6-1 and TRBJ2-3; 11 bases match TRBD2. The CDR3 consists of 17 residues. V shed 7 bases and J 4 bases; nucleotides not matched to a gene: 13. CDR1 is MNHNS and CDR2 is SASEGT in the germline V gene. The CDR3 sequence: CASTPIETSGNADTQYF. DNA of the CDR3: TGTGCCAGCACTCCTATAGAGACTAGCGGGAACGCAGATACGCAGTATTTT.

This clonotype appeared a single time. This chain uses TRBV6-5 with TRBJ1-1; possible D gene TRBD1, 6 bases. CDR1 MNHEY and CDR2 SVGAGI come from the germline V gene. This CDR3 contains 14 residues. V was clipped by 4 bases and J by 4 bases, with 13 bases between them. CDR3 in amino acids: CASSSRRGGTEAFF. The CDR3, as DNA: TGTGCCAGCAGTTCGCGCCGAGGGGGCACTGAAGCTTTCTTT.

This clonotype was observed once. The gene calls are TRBV15 and TRBJ1-5; maybe TRBD1 (5 bases). The V gene's germline CDR1 is LNHNV and CDR2 YYDKDF (reference sequence). The CDR3 covers 15 residues. Trimming stripped 2 bases from V and 4 bases from J, with 12 bases between. DNA for the CDR3: TGTGCCACCAGCAGACGGGACGGTTCTAATCAGCCCCAGCATTTT. It translates to CATSRRDGSNQPQHF.

V gene TRBV7-9 combines with J gene TRBJ2-7, with no clear D. Germline CDR1 is SEHNR and CDR2 is FQNEAQ (reference sequence). The length of the CDR3 is 15 residues. Trimming pared 0 bases from V and 3 bases from J, leaving 12 bases between. CDR3: CASSLASLASYEQYF. The CDR3 nucleotides read TGTGCCAGCAGCTTAGCGTCACTGGCTAGCTACGAGCAGTACTTC.

The chain uses TRBV4-3 and TRBJ2-1, with 7 bases matching TRBD2. V dropped 5 bases and J dropped 4; count of bases not matched to a gene: 11. This CDR3 comprises 16 residues. CDR1 LGHNA and CDR2 YSLEER come from the germline V gene. The CDR3 DNA is TGCGCCAGCAGCTCTGGCCTGGGGGGAGGGTACAATGAGCAGTTCTTC. Encoded protein: CASSSGLGGGYNEQFF.

This clonotype appeared a few times. This chain links TRBV6-5 with TRBJ2-1; 7 bases map to TRBD2. This CDR3 is 12 amino acids long. Germline loops: CDR1 MNHEY, CDR2 SVGAGI. V shed 2 bases, J shed 10 bases, and the junction held 2 bases outside the gene matches. The CDR3 here is CASSYDGREQFF. DNA for the CDR3: TGTGCCAGCAGTTACGACGGGAGGGAGCAGTTCTTC.

The rearrangement joins TRBV28 to TRBJ1-2; TRBD1 might be the D (6 bases). Germline V lookup: CDR1 MDHEN, CDR2 SYDVKM. The germline V and J ends were trimmed by 6 bases and 1 base, with 12 bases remaining between them. The CDR3 sequence is 14 residues long. This chain's CDR3 is CASRAGHFNYGYTF. DNA for the CDR3: TGTGCCAGCAGGGCGGGACATTTTAACTATGGCTACACCTTC.

The V and J genes are TRBV4-3 and TRBJ1-1; the D gene is possibly TRBD1 (5 bases). There are 14 residues in the CDR3. V was cut by 2 bases and J by 1 base, with 8 bases left in between. The germline gives CDR1 LGHNA, CDR2 YSLEER. As DNA, the CDR3 is TGCGCCAGCAGCCAAATTACAGGGAACACTGAAGCTTTCTTT. It translates to CASSQITGNTEAFF.

This CDR3 reads CASSNWDGRAAFF. The CDR3 bases are TGTGCCAGCAGTAACTGGGACGGCCGCGCGGCTTTCTTT. The rearrangement uses TRBV6-1 and TRBJ1-1; TRBD1 is a possible D gene (5 bases). Looked up from germline, CDR1 is MNHNS and CDR2 is SASEGT. Trimming took off 5 bases at V and 11 bases at J, with 18 bases between the two ends. This CDR3 comprises 13 residues.

The genes are TRBV7-9 and TRBJ2-7; 11 bases align to TRBD2. CDR1 and CDR2 from the germline V gene are SEHNR and FQNEAQ (reference sequence). V lost 2 bases to trimming and J lost 5 bases; unmatched junction nucleotides: 5. This CDR3 is 15 amino acids long. In DNA form, the CDR3 reads TGTGCCAGCAGCTTAATACTAGCGGGAGCACACGAGCAGTACTTC. This codes for CASSLILAGAHEQYF.

This clonotype was counted between two and nine times. The chain uses TRBV4-1 and TRBJ1-2; 7 bases are shared with TRBD1. CDR3 size: 14 residues. V lost 4 bases, J lost 5 bases, and 7 bases stayed unmatched. Germline V lookup: CDR1 MGHRA, CDR2 YSYEKL. CDR3 protein: CASSPGQDLYGYTF. In DNA, the CDR3 is TGCGCCAGCAGCCCCGGACAGGACTTGTATGGCTACACCTTC.

This sequence joins TRBV14 and TRBJ1-4; 7 nucleotides line up with TRBD1. V lost 6 bases to trimming and J lost 4 bases; unmatched junction nucleotides: 5. Per the germline V gene, CDR1 is SGHDN and CDR2 is FVKESK. This CDR3 is built from 14 residues. CDR3 sequence (DNA): TGTGCCAGCAGAAAGAGGGGGCTTAATGAAAAACTGTTTTTT. It yields the protein CASRKRGLNEKLFF.

This chain connects TRBV30 to TRBJ2-7; 8 bases agree with TRBD2. The CDR3 is 13 residues long. With V trimmed by 3 bases and J by 3 bases, 4 bases remained unmatched. Germline V lookup: CDR1 GTSNPN, CDR2 SVGIG (reference sequence). The CDR3 coding sequence is TGTGCCTGGAGGGGACTAGGGGACTACGAGCAGTACTTC. Encoded protein: CAWRGLGDYEQYF.

The chain links TRBV4-1 to TRBJ1-2; D unresolved. The CDR3 loop spans 16 amino acids. Trimming took 1 base from V and 4 from J, leaving 16 bases between them. Germline V CDR1 and CDR2: MGHRA, YSYEKL. CDR3 in amino acids: CASSQGHTGVGYGYTF. In DNA, the CDR3 is TGCGCCAGCAGCCAAGGGCACACCGGAGTCGGCTATGGCTACACCTTC.

V is TRBV18 and J is TRBJ2-3, with no clear D. Germline-derived CDR1 and CDR2 are KGHSH and LQKENI. The CDR3 covers 13 residues. Between the trimmed V and J ends, which lost 1 base and 2 bases, there was a span of 4 bases. In nucleotides, the CDR3 is TGTGCCAGCTCACCACGGAACACAGATACGCAGTATTTT. This codes for CASSPRNTDTQYF.

The V call is TRBV29-1, the J call TRBJ2-7; D is unresolved. This CDR3 is built from 12 residues. The V gene's germline CDR1 is SQVTM and CDR2 ANQGSEA. The ends were cut back, 2 bases at V and 3 bases at J, with 8 bases in the middle. The CDR3 sequence: CSVENSRYEQYF. CDR3 sequence (DNA): TGCAGCGTTGAAAACTCTCGCTACGAGCAGTACTTC.

This rearrangement joins TRBV20-1 to TRBJ1-4; D unresolved. The CDR3 extends over 13 amino acids. Per the germline V gene, CDR1 is DFQATT and CDR2 is SNEGSKA (reference sequence). The V gene lost 0 bases and the J gene lost 7 bases, with 9 bases spanning the gap. The CDR3 loop reads CSARDPSAEKLFF. For the CDR3, the DNA is TGCAGTGCTAGAGATCCCTCAGCTGAAAAACTGTTTTTT.

V usage is TRBV15 and J usage is TRBJ1-1, with D hard to call. V lost 0 bases to trimming and J lost 4 bases, with 12 bases between them. CDR1 is LNHNV and CDR2 is YYDKDF in the germline V gene (reference sequence). The CDR3 is 15 amino acids. The CDR3 reads CATSRDPLDGTEAFF. DNA for the CDR3: TGTGCCACCAGCAGAGATCCGTTGGATGGCACTGAAGCTTTCTTT.